This record covers a single T cell receptor (beta chain). The antigen remains undetermined. Germline V lookup: CDR1 MGHRA, CDR2 YSYEKL. This CDR3 has 14 residues. Trimming stripped 0 bases from V and 9 bases from J, with 14 bases between. TCRdb redid the calling of the reads with MiXCR, one entry per CDR3 protein. The sample has more than 150,000 distinct CDR3 sequences, 17% seen once; the top ten hold approximately 19%. This entry belongs to a study of T cell repertoires in cytomegalovirus infection. Across the whole study: TCR beta signatures that were public indicated CMV infection and matching HLA type. Points from the study as a whole: HLA-C-restricted CMV-specific TCR beta clonotypes were dominant in the ex vivo response. Carriers of CMV and the relevant HLA type were discriminated by public TCR beta frequency.

This sequence was found in a human donor in good health (CMV status not recorded). Some clones in this sample may be carry-over from other donors' samples. The rearrangement links TRBV4-1 to TRBJ1-2, with TRBD1 as a possible D gene (6 bases). Input material: CD8+ T cells from PBMCs. Here the CDR3 DNA reads TGCGCCAGCAGCCAAGATAGCACAGGGATCAGCTACACCTTC. Translation: CASSQDSTGISYTF.